A single sample gave rise to the 30 T cell receptor beta chains below, sequenced in a study of cytomegalovirus exposure and HLA in healthy donors. PCR employed 60 Vbeta and 13 Jbeta primers. The repertoire was sequenced with immunoSEQ multiplex PCR; TCRdb's copy has only in-frame clones and lacks some. The table has about 140,000 clones, approximately 80% seen once. Sequencing input: PBMCs. The receptors here all came from a man in his forties or fifties in good health and CMV-seronegative.

The sample holds a few counts of this clone. The chain combines TRBV11-3 with TRBJ1-1; D is uncertain. CDR1 and CDR2 (germline): SGHNT, YENEEA. CDR3 size: 13 residues. Deletions cut 5 bases from V and 4 bases from J, with 11 bases between. CDR3 sequence (DNA): TGTGCCAGCAGCCTCCTTGACTCCACTGAAGCTTTCTTT. Protein: CASSLLDSTEAFF. Combining the CDR3 with reference TRBV11-3 and TRBJ1-1 gives the whole variable domain EAGVVQSPRYKIIEKKQPVAFWCNPISGHNTLYWYLQNLGQGPELLIRYENEEAVDDSQLPKDRFSAERLKGVDSTLKIQPAELGDSAVYLCASSLLDSTEAFFGQGTRLTVV.

The chain couples TRBV7-2 to TRBJ2-5, with D possibly TRBD2 on 7 matching bases. CDR1 and CDR2 (germline): SGHTA, FQGNSA. The length of the CDR3 is 15 residues. Trimming removed 1 base from V and 5 bases from J, with 14 bases in between. CDR3 sequence reads: CASSLGAGASETQYF. The CDR3 DNA is TGTGCCAGCAGCTTAGGGGCGGGGGCATCCGAGACCCAGTACTTC.

The chain carries TRBV27 and TRBJ1-2, with 8 bases matching TRBD1. Germline trimming cut 2 bases from V and 8 bases from J; bases unmatched to any gene: 10. Germline V gives CDR1 MNHEY, CDR2 SMNVEV (reference sequence). This CDR3 has 15 amino acids. CDR3 sequence: CASSLLQGAWAGYTF. In DNA form, the CDR3 reads TGTGCCAGCAGTTTACTTCAGGGGGCCTGGGCGGGCTACACCTTC.

The chain employs TRBV30 and TRBJ2-6, with 9 bases aligning to TRBD1. Trimming at V came to 4 bases and at J to 1 base, leaving 8 bases not matched to a gene. The CDR3 is 17 amino acids. In germline, CDR1 is GTSNPN, CDR2 SVGIG (reference sequence). The CDR3 is CAWKRDRVLSGANVLTF. The CDR3 coding sequence is TGTGCCTGGAAGCGGGACAGGGTCCTATCTGGGGCCAACGTCCTGACTTTC.

The chain joins TRBV28 to TRBJ1-2; 9 bases line up with TRBD1. Germline CDR1 MDHEN, CDR2 SYDVKM. The CDR3 covers 14 residues. Trimming cost V 2 bases and J 7 bases; bases outside gene matches: 5. The CDR3 reads CASSLAGTGRGYTF. CDR3 nucleotide sequence: TGTGCCAGCAGTTTAGCAGGGACAGGGCGTGGCTACACCTTC.

The chain is built from TRBV5-1 and TRBJ1-2; no clear D. The V gene's germline CDR1 is SGHRS and CDR2 YFSETQ. Trimming took 4 bases from V and 8 from J, leaving 12 bases between them. The CDR3 has 12 amino acids. CDR3 DNA: TGCGCCAGCAGCGCCGGGATGTGCGGCTACACCTTC. As protein: CASSAGMCGYTF.

V gene TRBV2 combines with J gene TRBJ2-7; TRBD2 agrees at 9 bases. Germline lookup yields CDR1 SNHLY and CDR2 FYNNEI. The CDR3 is made up of 12 amino acids. The CDR3 sequence is CGGLAGSYEQYF. For the CDR3, the DNA is TGTGGCGGGCTAGCGGGGTCCTACGAGCAGTACTTC.

The V call is TRBV11-2, the J call TRBJ2-1; 8 bases line up with TRBD2. This CDR3 has 15 amino acids. Trimming removed 4 bases from V and 8 bases from J; junction bases left unmatched: 10. In germline, CDR1 is SGHAT, CDR2 FQNNGV. The CDR3 is CASSSDLGLAYEQFF. The CDR3 region has the DNA TGTGCCAGCAGCTCGGACCTAGGACTAGCCTATGAGCAGTTCTTC. Looking up the rest from reference TRBV11-2 and TRBJ2-1 gives the full variable domain: EAGVAQSPRYKIIEKRQSVAFWCNPISGHATLYWYQQILGQGPKLLIQFQNNGVVDDSQLPKDRFSAERLKGVDSTLKIQPAKLEDSAVYLCASSSDLGLAYEQFFGPGTRLTVL.

The rearrangement joins TRBV28 to TRBJ2-7; TRBD1 matches 7 bases. CDR1 is MDHEN, CDR2 SYDVKM, per germline. J was trimmed by 6 bases and V by 0 bases; bases with no gene match: 2. This CDR3 is built from 13 residues. The CDR3 spells CASSLWGTVEQYF. CDR3 in DNA: TGTGCCAGCAGTTTATGGGGGACAGTCGAGCAGTACTTC.

The CDR3 DNA reads as TGCAGCGTTGAAGGCGGGGGTAACACTGAAGCTTTCTTT. Translation gives CSVEGGGNTEAFF. The genes are TRBV29-1 and TRBJ1-1; D might be TRBD1 (5 bases). This CDR3 is 13 amino acids long. Germline V gives CDR1 SQVTM, CDR2 ANQGSEA. V was trimmed by 1 base and J by 2 bases, leaving 8 bases between them.

The rearrangement joins TRBV9 to TRBJ2-2; 7 bases are shared with TRBD1. V shed 1 base, J shed 1 base, and the junction held 7 bases outside the gene matches. This CDR3 region has 17 residues. From germline, CDR1 is SGDLS and CDR2 YYNGEE. CDR3 protein: CASSVIGTALNTGELFF. For the CDR3, the DNA is TGTGCCAGCAGCGTAATAGGGACAGCCCTGAACACCGGGGAGCTGTTTTTT.

The chain couples TRBV9 to TRBJ2-1; 7 nucleotides match TRBD1. This CDR3 has 14 residues. Per germline, CDR1 SGDLS and CDR2 YYNGEE. The trim removed 4 bases at V and 12 bases at J, leaving 13 bases unmatched. CDR3 in amino acids: CASSTSTGPQGQFF. DNA for the CDR3: TGTGCCAGCAGCACCTCGACAGGGCCTCAAGGGCAGTTCTTC. The full variable domain, completed using reference TRBV9 and TRBJ2-1, is DSGVTQTPKHLITATGQRVTLRCSPRSGDLSVYWYQQSLDQGLQFLIQYYNGEERAKGNILERFSAQQFPDLHSELNLSSLELGDSALYFCASSTSTGPQGQFFGPGTRLTVL.

The chain employs TRBV19 and TRBJ2-6, with D unresolved. Trimming stripped 3 bases from V and 1 base from J, with 13 bases between. This CDR3 has 17 residues. CDR1 and CDR2 (germline): LNHDA, SQIVND (reference sequence). The CDR3 spells CASSMGRVSSGANVLTF. The CDR3 bases are TGTGCCAGTAGTATGGGCCGCGTCTCTTCTGGGGCCAACGTCCTGACTTTC.

V is TRBV29-1 and J is TRBJ2-3, with D perhaps TRBD1 (6 bases). V was cut by 4 bases and J by 3 bases, with 8 bases left in between. The germline CDR1 and CDR2 sequences are SQVTM and ANQGSEA. The CDR3 loop spans 12 amino acids. This CDR3 reads CSVGTVTDTQYF. DNA for the CDR3: TGCAGCGTTGGGACAGTAACAGATACGCAGTATTTT.

This chain connects TRBV7-9 to TRBJ2-7; D perhaps matches TRBD1 (6 bases). Trimming stripped 4 bases from V and 2 bases from J, with 18 bases between. The CDR3 spans 16 residues. Germline V gene lookup returns CDR1 SEHNR and CDR2 FQNEAQ (reference sequence). DNA of the CDR3: TGTGCCAGCAGCTGGCCCCCGGGACATTCTACCTACGAGCAGTACTTC. This gives the protein CASSWPPGHSTYEQYF.

The chain couples TRBV7-2 to TRBJ2-2; the match to TRBD2 covers 14 bases. Germline V gene sequence: CDR1 SGHTA, CDR2 FQGNSA. The junction had 5 bases not matched to a gene; V was cut back by 5 bases and J by 0 bases. CDR3 length: 18 amino acids. The CDR3, as DNA: TGTGCCAGCAGCGCTGGACTAGCGGGGGGCTCGAACACCGGGGAGCTGTTTTTT. This sequence encodes CASSAGLAGGSNTGELFF.

The chain couples TRBV19 to TRBJ1-1, with a tentative D call TRBD1 (6 bases). V was cut by 4 bases and J by 11 bases, with 17 bases left in between. The CDR3 is 13 amino acids. Germline CDR1 reads LNHDA; CDR2 reads SQIVND (reference sequence). CDR3 protein: CASSRTDRSEAFF. Written as DNA, the CDR3 is TGTGCCAGTAGTAGAACCGACAGGAGCGAGGCTTTCTTT.

The rearrangement uses TRBV6-1 and TRBJ1-2; 7 bases line up with TRBD1. CDR3 length: 13 amino acids. Germline V gives CDR1 MNHNS, CDR2 SASEGT. Unmatched junction bases numbered 2, after V lost 5 bases and J lost 2 bases. The CDR3 nucleotides are TGTGCCAGCAGTTCGGGACAGAACTATGGCTACACCTTC. This codes for CASSSGQNYGYTF.

This clone was seen a few times. V usage is TRBV19 and J usage is TRBJ1-1, with D possibly TRBD1 on 5 matching bases. There are 15 residues in the CDR3. CDR1 LNHDA and CDR2 SQIVND come from the germline V gene (reference sequence). Deletions cut 3 bases from V and 6 bases from J, with 17 bases between. CDR3 in amino acids: CASSISGGGKAEAFF. The DNA for the CDR3 is TGTGCCAGTAGTATCAGCGGCGGGGGGAAGGCTGAAGCTTTCTTT.

The chain is built from TRBV5-6 and TRBJ1-2; no clear D. The germline V gene has CDR1 SGHDT and CDR2 YYEEEE. V dropped 2 bases and J dropped 0 bases, with 14 bases sitting between them. CDR3 length equals 16 residues. As DNA, the CDR3 is TGTGCCAGCAGCTTCATCACGGCGGAAGCTAACTATGGCTACACCTTC. This sequence encodes CASSFITAEANYGYTF.

CDR3 sequence: CASSLVASGGTGELFF. The CDR3 DNA reads TGTGCCAGCAGCTTAGTGGCCAGCGGGGGAACCGGGGAGCTGTTTTTT. The rearrangement joins TRBV11-2 to TRBJ2-2; 8 nucleotides match TRBD2. Per the germline V gene, CDR1 is SGHAT and CDR2 is FQNNGV. V lost 1 base, J lost 5 bases, and 6 bases stayed unmatched. This CDR3 is built from 16 residues.

The CDR3 reads CASSQTDLNQPQHF. CDR3 nucleotides: TGTGCCAGCAGCCAGACAGACCTCAATCAGCCCCAGCATTTT. The rearrangement uses TRBV7-9 and TRBJ1-5; D is possibly TRBD1 (5 bases). Germline CDR1 and CDR2: SEHNR and FQNEAQ (reference sequence). Trimming removed 5 bases at V and 3 bases at J, with 11 bases between. The length of the CDR3 is 14 residues.

The J gene is TRBJ2-1, the V gene TRBV13, with 13 bases fitting TRBD2. Germline loops: CDR1 PRHDT, CDR2 FYEKMQ (reference sequence). The V segment lost 2 bases and the J segment 7 bases; nucleotides outside the gene matches: 5. The CDR3 is 16 residues long. The CDR3 reads CASSLYTSGGVNEQFF. For the CDR3, the DNA is TGTGCCAGCAGCTTATATACTAGCGGGGGGGTGAATGAGCAGTTCTTC.

This chain joins TRBV4-3 and TRBJ1-3, with 9 nucleotides matching TRBD1. This CDR3 is 16 amino acids long. V lost 2 bases and J lost 8; bases outside the gene matches: 10. CDR1 is LGHNA and CDR2 is YSLEER in the germline V gene. The CDR3 sequence: CASSQHQPGQGDTIYF. The CDR3 DNA is TGCGCCAGCAGCCAACACCAACCGGGACAGGGAGACACCATATATTTT.

CDR3 bases: TGTGCCAGCAGTGCCACAGGGGCTGGAAACACCATATATTTT. Protein: CASSATGAGNTIYF. The chain has TRBV6-1 and TRBJ1-3; TRBD1 agrees at 7 bases. Germline V CDR1 and CDR2: MNHNS, SASEGT. The trim removed 4 bases at V and 2 bases at J, leaving 2 bases unmatched. The CDR3 is 14 residues long.

The gene calls are TRBV15 and TRBJ1-1; D is uncertain. CDR1 is LNHNV, CDR2 YYDKDF, per germline (reference sequence). V was cut by 3 bases and J by 0 bases, with 8 bases left in between. This CDR3 is built from 14 residues. Written as DNA, the CDR3 is TGTGCCACCAGCAGGGACTTGATGAACACTGAAGCTTTCTTT. This encodes CATSRDLMNTEAFF. Looking up the rest from reference TRBV15 and TRBJ1-1 gives the full variable domain: DAMVIQNPRYQVTQFGKPVTLSCSQTLNHNVMYWYQQKSSQAPKLLFHYYDKDFNNEADTPDNFQSRRPNTSFCFLDIRSPGLGDTAMYLCATSRDLMNTEAFFGQGTRLTVV.

The chain recombines TRBV2 with TRBJ2-5, with D maybe TRBD2 (5 bases). The assigned J gene may be wrong: the sequence end matches TRBJ2-7 better. Looked up from germline, CDR1 is SNHLY and CDR2 is FYNNEI. The CDR3 runs 15 residues. CDR3 region: CASSEWESEGYEQYF. Written as DNA, the CDR3 is TGTGCCAGCAGTGAATGGGAATCCGAGGGATACGAGCAGTACTTC.

This chain links TRBV5-6 with TRBJ2-5; possible D gene TRBD1, 6 bases. There are 13 residues in the CDR3. Looked up from germline, CDR1 is SGHDT and CDR2 is YYEEEE. V shed 0 bases and J shed 5 bases, with 8 bases lying between them. The CDR3 reads CASSLDRAETQYF. The CDR3, as DNA: TGTGCCAGCAGCTTGGACAGGGCTGAGACCCAGTACTTC.

The chain combines TRBV5-6 with TRBJ1-1, with D possibly TRBD1 on 6 matching bases. The CDR3 consists of 16 residues. Trimming removed 0 bases from V and 5 bases from J, with 17 bases in between. CDR1 is SGHDT, CDR2 YYEEEE, per germline. CDR3 in amino acids: CASSLVGGGGGTEAFF. The CDR3 region has the DNA TGTGCCAGCAGCTTGGTCGGGGGCGGGGGGGGTACTGAAGCTTTCTTT.

The CDR3 is CAISDKKGRVRETEAFF. DNA for the CDR3: TGTGCCATCAGTGATAAGAAAGGCCGAGTGAGGGAGACTGAAGCTTTCTTT. The chain links TRBV10-3 to TRBJ1-1; D uncertain. The germline CDR1 and CDR2 sequences are ENHRY and SYGVKD. The CDR3 length is 17 residues. V shed 3 bases and J shed 5 bases, with 22 bases lying between them.